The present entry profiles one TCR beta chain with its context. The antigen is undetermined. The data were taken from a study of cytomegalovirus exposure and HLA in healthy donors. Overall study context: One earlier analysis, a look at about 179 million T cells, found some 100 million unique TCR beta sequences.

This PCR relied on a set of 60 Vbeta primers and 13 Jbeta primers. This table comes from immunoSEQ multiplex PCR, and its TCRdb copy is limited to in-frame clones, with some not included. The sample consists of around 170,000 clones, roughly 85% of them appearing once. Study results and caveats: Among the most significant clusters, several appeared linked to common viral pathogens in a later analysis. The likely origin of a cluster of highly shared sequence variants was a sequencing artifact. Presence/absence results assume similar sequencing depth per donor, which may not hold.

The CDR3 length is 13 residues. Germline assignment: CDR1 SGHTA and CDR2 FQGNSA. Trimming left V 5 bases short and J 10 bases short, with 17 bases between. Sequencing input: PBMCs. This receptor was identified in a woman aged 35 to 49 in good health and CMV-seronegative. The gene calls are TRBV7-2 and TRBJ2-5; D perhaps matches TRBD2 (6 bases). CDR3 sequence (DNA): TGTGCCAGCAGCCTGGGACTTGCCAGCGGCCAGTACTTC. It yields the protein CASSLGLASGQYF.